Sequencing of this T cell receptor (beta chain) was carried out in a study of cytomegalovirus exposure and HLA in healthy donors. The study, taken as a whole, reports: Most subjects had HLA-A and HLA-B alleles reportedly predicted accurately by TCR beta sequences. Associated with cytomegalovirus, according to the listing, were 150 to 200 TCR beta chains.

The CDR3 spans 16 residues. V gave up 0 bases and J gave up 0 bases; unmatched junction bases: 5. The germline V gene encodes CDR1 SGDLS and CDR2 YYNGEE. Note on this clone: Antigen unknown.

The PCR ran on 60 Vbeta and 13 Jbeta primers. The protocol was immunoSEQ multiplex PCR, while the TCRdb copy is restricted to in-frame clones and leaves out a portion. The sample carries 120,000 to 150,000 clones, about 73% recorded once. This TCR came from a man between 40 and 49 years old in good health and CMV-seropositive. J is TRBJ2-7 and V is TRBV9; 8 positions agree with TRBD2. The sample comprised PBMCs. CDR3 sequence: CASSVAAGTSSYEQYF. The CDR3 nucleotides read TGTGCCAGCAGCGTAGCTGCTGGGACTAGCTCCTACGAGCAGTACTTC.